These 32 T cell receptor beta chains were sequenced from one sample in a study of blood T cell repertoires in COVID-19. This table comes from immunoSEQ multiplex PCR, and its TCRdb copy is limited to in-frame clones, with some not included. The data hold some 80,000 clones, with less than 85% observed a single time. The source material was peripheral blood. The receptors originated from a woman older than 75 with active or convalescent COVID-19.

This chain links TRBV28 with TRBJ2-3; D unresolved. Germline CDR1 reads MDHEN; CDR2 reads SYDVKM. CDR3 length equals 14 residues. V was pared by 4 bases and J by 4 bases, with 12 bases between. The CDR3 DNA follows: TGTGCCAGCAGTTCCTACTTGGGCCCAGATACGCAGTATTTT. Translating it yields CASSSYLGPDTQYF.

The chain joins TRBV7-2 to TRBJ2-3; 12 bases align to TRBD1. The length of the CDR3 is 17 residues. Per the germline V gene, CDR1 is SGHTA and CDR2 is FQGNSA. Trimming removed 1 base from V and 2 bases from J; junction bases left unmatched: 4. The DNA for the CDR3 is TGTGCCAGCAGCTTAGGGGGGACAGGGGGCATCACAGATACGCAGTATTTT. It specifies CASSLGGTGGITDTQYF.

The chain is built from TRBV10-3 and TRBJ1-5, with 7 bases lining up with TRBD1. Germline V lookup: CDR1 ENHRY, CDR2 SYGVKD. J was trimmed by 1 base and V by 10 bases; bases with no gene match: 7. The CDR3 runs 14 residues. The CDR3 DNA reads TGTGCCACCACCGGGACAGCGAGCAATCAGCCCCAGCATTTT. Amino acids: CATTGTASNQPQHF.

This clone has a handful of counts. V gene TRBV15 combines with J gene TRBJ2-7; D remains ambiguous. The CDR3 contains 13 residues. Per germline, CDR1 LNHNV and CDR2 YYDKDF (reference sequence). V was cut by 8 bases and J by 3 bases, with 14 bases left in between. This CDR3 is CATGQGLYYEQYF. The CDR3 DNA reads TGTGCCACCGGGCAAGGCCTATACTACGAGCAGTACTTC.

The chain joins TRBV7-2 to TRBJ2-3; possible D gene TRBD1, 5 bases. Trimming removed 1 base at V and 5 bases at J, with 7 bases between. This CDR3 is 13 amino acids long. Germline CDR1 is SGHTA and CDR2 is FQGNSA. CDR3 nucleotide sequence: TGTGCCAGCAGCTTAGACAGGAGAGATACGCAGTATTTT. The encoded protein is CASSLDRRDTQYF. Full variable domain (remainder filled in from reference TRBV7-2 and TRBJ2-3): GAGVSQSPSNKVTEKGKDVELRCDPISGHTALYWYRQSLGQGLEFLIYFQGNSAPDKSGLPSDRFSAERTGGSVSTLTIQRTQQEDSAVYLCASSLDRRDTQYFGPGTRLTVL.

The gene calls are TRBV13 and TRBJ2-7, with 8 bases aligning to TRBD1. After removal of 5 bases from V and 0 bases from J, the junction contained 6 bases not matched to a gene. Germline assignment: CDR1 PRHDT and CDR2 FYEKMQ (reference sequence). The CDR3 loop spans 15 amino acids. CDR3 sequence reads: CASSLTGGPSYEQYF. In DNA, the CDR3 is TGTGCCAGCAGCCTAACAGGGGGACCCTCCTACGAGCAGTACTTC.

The CDR3 bases are TGTGCCAGCAGTTCCCAGGGGGGCAGGACTGAAGCTTTCTTT. It codes for CASSSQGGRTEAFF. This chain uses TRBV6-2 or TRBV6-3 with TRBJ1-1; 7 nucleotides match TRBD1. V was pared by 4 bases and J by 5 bases, with 7 bases of the junction left unmatched. The CDR3 consists of 14 residues. CDR1 is MNHEY, CDR2 SVGEGT, per germline.

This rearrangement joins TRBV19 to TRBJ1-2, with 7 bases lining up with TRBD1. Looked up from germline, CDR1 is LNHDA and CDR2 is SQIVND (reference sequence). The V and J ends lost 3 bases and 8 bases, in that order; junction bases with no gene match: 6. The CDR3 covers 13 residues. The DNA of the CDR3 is TGTGCCAGTAGTATCGAGACAGGGATCGGCTACACCTTC. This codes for CASSIETGIGYTF.

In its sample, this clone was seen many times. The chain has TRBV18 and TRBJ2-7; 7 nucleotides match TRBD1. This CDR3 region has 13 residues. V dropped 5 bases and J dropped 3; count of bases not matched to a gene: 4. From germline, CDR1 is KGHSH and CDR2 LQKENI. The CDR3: CASSGTAYYEQYF. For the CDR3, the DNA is TGTGCCAGCTCAGGGACAGCATACTACGAGCAGTACTTC.

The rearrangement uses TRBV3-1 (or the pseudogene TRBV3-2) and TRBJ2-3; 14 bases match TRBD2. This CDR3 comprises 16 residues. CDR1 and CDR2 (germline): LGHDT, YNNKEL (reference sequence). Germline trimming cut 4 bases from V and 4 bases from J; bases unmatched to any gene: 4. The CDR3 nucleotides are TGTGCCAGCAGCCCCAGACTAGCGGGGGGGGCAGATACGCAGTATTTT. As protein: CASSPRLAGGADTQYF.

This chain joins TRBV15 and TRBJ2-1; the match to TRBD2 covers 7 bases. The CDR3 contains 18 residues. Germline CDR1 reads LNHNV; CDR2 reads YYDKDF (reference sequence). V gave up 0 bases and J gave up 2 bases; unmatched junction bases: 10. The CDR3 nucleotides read TGTGCCACCAGCAGAGATATCCGGGACTACCTTACCTACAATGAGCAGTTCTTC. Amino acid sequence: CATSRDIRDYLTYNEQFF.

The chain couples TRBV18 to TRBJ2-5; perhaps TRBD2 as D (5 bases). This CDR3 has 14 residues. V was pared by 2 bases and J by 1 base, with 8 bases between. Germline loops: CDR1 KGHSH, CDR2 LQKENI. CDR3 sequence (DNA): TGTGCCAGCTCACCAAACGGGATCCAAGAGACCCAGTACTTC. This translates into CASSPNGIQETQYF.

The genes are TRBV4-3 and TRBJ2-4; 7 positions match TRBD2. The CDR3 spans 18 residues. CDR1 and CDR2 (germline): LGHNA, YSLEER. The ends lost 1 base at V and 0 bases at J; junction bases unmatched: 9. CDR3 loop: CASSQVSGFGLAKNIQYF. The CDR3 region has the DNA TGCGCCAGCAGCCAAGTTAGCGGGTTCGGGCTAGCCAAAAACATTCAGTACTTC.

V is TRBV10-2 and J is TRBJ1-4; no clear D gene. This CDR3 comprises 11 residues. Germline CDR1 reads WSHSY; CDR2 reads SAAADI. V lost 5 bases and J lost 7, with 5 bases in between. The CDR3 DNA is TGCGCCAGCAGTTTCGGTGAAAAACTGTTTTTT. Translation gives CASSFGEKLFF.

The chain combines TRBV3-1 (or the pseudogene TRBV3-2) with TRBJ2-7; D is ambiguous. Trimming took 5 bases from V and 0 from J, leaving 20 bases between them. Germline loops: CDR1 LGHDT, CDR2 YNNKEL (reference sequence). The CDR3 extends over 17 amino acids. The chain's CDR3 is CASSLLLAEESSYEQYF. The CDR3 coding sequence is TGTGCCAGCAGCTTGCTGCTGGCCGAGGAGAGCTCCTACGAGCAGTACTTC.

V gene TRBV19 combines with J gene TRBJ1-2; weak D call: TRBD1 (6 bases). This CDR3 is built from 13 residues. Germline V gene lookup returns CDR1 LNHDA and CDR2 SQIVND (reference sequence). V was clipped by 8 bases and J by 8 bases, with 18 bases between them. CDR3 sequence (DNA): TGTGCCAGTCAGGGGATACGGGCAAACGGCTACACCTTC. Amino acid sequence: CASQGIRANGYTF.

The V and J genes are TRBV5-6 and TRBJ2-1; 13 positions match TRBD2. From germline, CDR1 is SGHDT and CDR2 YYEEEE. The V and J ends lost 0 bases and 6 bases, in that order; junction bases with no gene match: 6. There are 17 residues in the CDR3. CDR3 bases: TGTGCCAGCAGCTTGGGACTAGCGGGGGGCGTGGGCAATGAGCAGTTCTTC. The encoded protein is CASSLGLAGGVGNEQFF.

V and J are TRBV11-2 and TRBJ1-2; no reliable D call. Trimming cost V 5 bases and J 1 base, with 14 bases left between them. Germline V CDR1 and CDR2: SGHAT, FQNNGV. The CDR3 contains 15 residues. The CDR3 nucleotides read TGTGCCAGCAGCCCTCATACACAGTTTAACTATGGCTACACCTTC. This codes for CASSPHTQFNYGYTF.

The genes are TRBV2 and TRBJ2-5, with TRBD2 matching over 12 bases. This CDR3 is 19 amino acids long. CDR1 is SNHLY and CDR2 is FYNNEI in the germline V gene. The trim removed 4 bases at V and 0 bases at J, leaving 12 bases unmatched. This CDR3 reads CASSVPLAGGPGYQETQYF. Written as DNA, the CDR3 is TGTGCCAGCAGTGTACCCCTAGCGGGAGGGCCGGGGTACCAAGAGACCCAGTACTTC.

CDR3 sequence reads: CASSQLAGGYEQYF. The DNA of the CDR3 is TGTGCCAGCAGCCAACTAGCGGGCGGCTACGAGCAGTACTTC. The rearrangement joins TRBV13 to TRBJ2-7, with TRBD2 identical over 9 bases. CDR1 PRHDT and CDR2 FYEKMQ come from the germline V gene (reference sequence). The CDR3 is 14 residues long. Trimming removed 5 bases from V and 3 bases from J; junction bases left unmatched: 5.

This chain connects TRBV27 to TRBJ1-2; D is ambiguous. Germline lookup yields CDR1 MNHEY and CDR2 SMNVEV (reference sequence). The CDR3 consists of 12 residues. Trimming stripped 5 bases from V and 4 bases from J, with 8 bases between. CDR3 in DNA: TGTGCCAGCAGTAACTCCGGCTATGGCTACACCTTC. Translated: CASSNSGYGYTF.

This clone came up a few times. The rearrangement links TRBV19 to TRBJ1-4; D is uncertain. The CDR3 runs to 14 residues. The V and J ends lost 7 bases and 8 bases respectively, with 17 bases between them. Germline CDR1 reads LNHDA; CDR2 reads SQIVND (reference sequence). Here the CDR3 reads CASTPALRREKLFF. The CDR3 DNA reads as TGTGCCAGTACTCCGGCTTTGCGGAGAGAAAAACTGTTTTTT.

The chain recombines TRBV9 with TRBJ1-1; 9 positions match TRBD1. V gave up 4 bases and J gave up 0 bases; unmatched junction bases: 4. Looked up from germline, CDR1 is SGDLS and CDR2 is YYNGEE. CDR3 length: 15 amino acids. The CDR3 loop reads CASSPHRGLNTEAFF. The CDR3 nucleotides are TGTGCCAGCAGCCCCCACAGGGGGCTGAACACTGAAGCTTTCTTT.

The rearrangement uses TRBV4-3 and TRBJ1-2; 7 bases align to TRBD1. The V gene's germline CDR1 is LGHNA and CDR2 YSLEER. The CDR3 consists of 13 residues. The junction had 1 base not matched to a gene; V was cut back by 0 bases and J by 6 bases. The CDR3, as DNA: TGCGCCAGCAGCCAAGAGACAGGGAATGGCTACACCTTC. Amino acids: CASSQETGNGYTF.

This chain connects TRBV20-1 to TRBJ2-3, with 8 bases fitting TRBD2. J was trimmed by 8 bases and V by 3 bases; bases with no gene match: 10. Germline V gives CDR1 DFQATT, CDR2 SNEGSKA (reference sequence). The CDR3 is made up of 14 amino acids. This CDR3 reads CSASTGTRGATQYF. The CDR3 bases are TGCAGTGCTAGTACTGGGACTAGAGGGGCTACGCAGTATTTT.

CDR3 protein: CSVGQGEKLFF. In DNA form, the CDR3 reads TGCAGCGTCGGACAAGGTGAAAAACTGTTTTTT. This rearrangement joins TRBV29-1 to TRBJ1-4, with D possibly matching TRBD1 (5 bases). V was pared by 6 bases and J by 7 bases, with 9 bases between. There are 11 residues in the CDR3. CDR1 is SQVTM, CDR2 ANQGSEA, per germline.

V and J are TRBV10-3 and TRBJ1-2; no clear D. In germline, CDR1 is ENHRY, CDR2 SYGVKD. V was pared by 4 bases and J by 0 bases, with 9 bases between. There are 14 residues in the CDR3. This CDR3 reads CAISAGTTNYGYTF. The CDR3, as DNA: TGTGCCATCAGTGCGGGTACCACTAACTATGGCTACACCTTC.

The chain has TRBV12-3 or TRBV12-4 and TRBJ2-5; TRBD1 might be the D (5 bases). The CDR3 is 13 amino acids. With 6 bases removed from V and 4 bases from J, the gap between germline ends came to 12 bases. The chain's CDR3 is CASSPGKVETQYF. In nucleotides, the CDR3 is TGTGCCAGCAGCCCAGGGAAGGTAGAGACCCAGTACTTC.

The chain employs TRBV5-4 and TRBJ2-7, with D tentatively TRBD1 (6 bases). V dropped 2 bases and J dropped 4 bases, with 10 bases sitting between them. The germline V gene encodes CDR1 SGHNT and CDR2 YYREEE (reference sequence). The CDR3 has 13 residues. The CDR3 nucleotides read TGTGCCAGCAGCTTTCCAGGGGCTTACGAGCAGTACTTC. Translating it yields CASSFPGAYEQYF.

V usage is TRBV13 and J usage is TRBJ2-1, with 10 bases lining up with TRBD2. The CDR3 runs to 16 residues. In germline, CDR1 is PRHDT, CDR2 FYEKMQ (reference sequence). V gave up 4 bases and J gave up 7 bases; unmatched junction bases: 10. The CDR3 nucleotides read TGTGCCAGCAGCTACCCGGGTAGCGGGAGGTTTAATGAGCAGTTCTTC. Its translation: CASSYPGSGRFNEQFF. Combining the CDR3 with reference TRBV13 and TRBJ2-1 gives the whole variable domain AAGVIQSPRHLIKEKRETATLKCYPIPRHDTVYWYQQGPGQDPQFLISFYEKMQSDKGSIPDRFSAQQFSDYHSELNMSSLELGDSALYFCASSYPGSGRFNEQFFGPGTRLTVL.

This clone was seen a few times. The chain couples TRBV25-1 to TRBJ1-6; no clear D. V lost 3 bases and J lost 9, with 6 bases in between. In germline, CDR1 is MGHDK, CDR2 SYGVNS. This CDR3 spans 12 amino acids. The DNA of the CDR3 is TGTGCCAGCAGTGACGGAGGTTCACCCCTCCACTTT. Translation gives CASSDGGSPLHF.

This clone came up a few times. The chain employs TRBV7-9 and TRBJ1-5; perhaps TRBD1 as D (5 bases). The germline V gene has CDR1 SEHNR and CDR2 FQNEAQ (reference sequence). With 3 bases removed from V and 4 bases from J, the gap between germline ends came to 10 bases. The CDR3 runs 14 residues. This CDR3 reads CASSLTGGNQPQHF. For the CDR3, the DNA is TGTGCCAGCAGCTTGACCGGGGGTAATCAGCCCCAGCATTTT.